Listed below are T cell receptor beta chains from one sample, sequenced in a study of identical twins. TCRdb re-called the 5' RACE reads through MiXCR, storing one row per CDR3 protein. The sample has about 660,000 distinct CDR3 sequences, less than 10% seen once. This sample was shared with a second study, whose subject was yellow fever vaccine responses in identical twins.

Sequencing input: PBMCs. These receptors originate from a woman under 30 in good health. Both conserved end residues are part of each CDR3. D genes are given only for firm matches. Only some rows state a clone size, as once, few, many or a class for expanded clones.

size	J	V	D	DNA	CDR3
-	TRBJ2-1	TRBV6-4	TRBD1	TGTGCCAGCAGTGGGACAGGGGAGAGTAATGAGCAGTTCTTC	CASSGTGESNEQFF
-	TRBJ2-1	TRBV12-3/TRBV12-4	TRBD2	TGTGCCATCAGTCCGGGACTAGCGGGAGGAGGGAGCAACAATGAGCAGTTCTTC	CAISPGLAGGGSNNEQFF
few	TRBJ2-3	TRBV24-1	-	TGTGCCACCAGTGGCCTCCCCGGGCCAGATACGCAGTATTTT	CATSGLPGPDTQYF
-	TRBJ2-3	TRBV7-9	TRBD1	TGTGCCAGCAGCTTTTCGGGACAGGGGGCTAGAGATACGCAGTATTTT	CASSFSGQGARDTQYF
many	TRBJ2-1	TRBV7-2	-	TGTGCCAGCAGCTTAGAATTGGGACTCCCCTACAATGAGCAGTTCTTC	CASSLELGLPYNEQFF
-	TRBJ2-1	TRBV12-3/TRBV12-4	TRBD1	TGTGCCAGCAGTTTAGCGGGACAGGGTTCCTACAATGAGCAGTTCTTC	CASSLAGQGSYNEQFF
many	TRBJ2-2	TRBV7-2	TRBD2	TGTGCCAGCAGCTTATCTGGGACTAGTCGTAACACCGGGGAGCTGTTTTTT	CASSLSGTSRNTGELFF
few	TRBJ2-1	TRBV7-9	-	TGTGCCAGCAGCTGGATCTACAATGAGCAGTTCTTC	CASSWIYNEQFF
-	TRBJ2-1	TRBV7-2	-	TGTGCCAGCAGCCAGGGGGGTCCGCAGTTCTTC	CASSQGGPQFF
-	TRBJ1-5	TRBV20-1	-	TGCAGTGCGCGACCGTCGGGGGGCACGGATCAGCCCCAGCATTTT	CSARPSGGTDQPQHF
-	TRBJ2-1	TRBV9	-	TGTGCCAGCAGCGACGTACCGGCAAACTCCTACAATGAGCAGTTCTTC	CASSDVPANSYNEQFF
-	TRBJ1-1	TRBV7-8	-	TGTGCCAGCAGCTTAGAATTTGCGGTGATTACTGAAGCTTTCTTT	CASSLEFAVITEAFF